The sequence of this T cell receptor (beta chain) was determined in a study of blood T cells in healthy people across ages. Germline CDR1 reads SEHNR; CDR2 reads FQNEAQ (reference sequence). The CDR3 is made up of 16 amino acids. A second PCR of roughly 7 to 11 cycles used a sample-barcoded 5' primer and a J-beta primer mix. The template-switch adaptor, which had 12 random nucleotides, put a tag on each cDNA molecule. TCRdb called the 5' RACE reads again in MiXCR, with one record for every CDR3 protein. The table shows roughly 680,000 distinct CDR3 sequences, with over 40% occurring only once. As concerns this clonotype: Germline is not matched at one junction end, which may reflect a read error.

In each sample, at least 7 million PBMCs were isolated. No fewer than 5.5 micrograms of total RNA were isolated from every sample. The V call is TRBV7-9, the J call TRBJ2-5, with a tentative D call TRBD2 (6 bases). The assigned J gene may be wrong: the sequence end matches TRBJ2-4 better. The sample taken for sequencing was blood. This TCR came from a woman aged 80 or over in good health. CDR3 bases: TGTGCCAGCAGCTTAGAAGGAGGGTTAGCCAAAAGCATTCAGTACTTC. Its translation is CASSLEGGLAKSIQYF.